This T cell receptor (beta chain) is from a study of blood T cell repertoires in COVID-19 (dated by TCRdb to about 2020). For context, the study as a whole: Samples from collaborators originated in the United States, Italy and Spain and spanned both the acute and convalescent phases of COVID-19. The material from the prospective study consisted of cDNA or gDNA derived from T cells, B-cell-depleted T cells, or PBMCs. The dataset comprised deeply sampled blood TCRbeta repertoires from subjects exposed to, actively infected with, or recovered from COVID-19. The repertoires were released in a freely available public database meant as a resource for research on the immune response to SARS-CoV-2. The samples were drawn from the first 160 participants of the ongoing ImmuneRACE study and from under 1,500 subjects provided by 6 global collaborators. Nearly every sample came with metadata listing a de-identified subject ID, COVID-19 status, age in years and sex. HLA class I and class II types, where available, came from metadata supplied by the sample provider rather than from assay-based typing.

Comment on this clone: What this receptor recognizes is not known. No base qualities exist here, and no much larger clone lies one base off it.

Overall study outcomes, separate from this receptor: Clinical and demographic metadata were provided uncurated, with the amount varying by source and participant.

At one collaborating source in Seattle, patients were enrolled during active infection and were followed longitudinally through the course of disease. Whole blood was collected in K2EDTA tubes by collaborating institutions according to the institutions' own protocols. For TCRbeta analysis, collaborators shipped samples as frozen whole blood, isolated PBMCs, or DNA extracted from either of those sample types. TCRbeta CDR3 regions were amplified from genomic DNA by means of the immunoSEQ Assay, a bias-controlled multiplex PCR. The authors processed their data as follows. The number of nucleated cells in each sample was estimated by amplification of reference gene primers within the assay. To quantify the absolute abundance of each unique TCRbeta CDR3 rearrangement, sequence reads were collapsed and filtered. For each sample, productive Simpson clonality was calculated by taking the square root of Simpson's diversity index across productive rearrangements. TCRdb took over this immuneACCESS table, retaining in-frame rearrangements with V and J assigned. Such tables are incomplete; in checked studies, under half of the missing clones stem from an unresolved V gene, and the remainder is unexplained. From that table come the V and J calls and clone size; the DNA was used to work out D and trimming. This sample comprises fewer than 350,000 clones, 75% to 95% of them detected only once. 6.5% to 8% of the sample is held by the ten biggest clonotypes.

Sequenced material: peripheral blood. The clonotype comes from a woman under 40 with COVID-19, enrolled during active disease.

The sequence in DNA is TGCGCCAGCAGCCCCGGACAGGGAATAGATACGCAGTATTTT. The encoded protein is CASSPGQGIDTQYF. Recombination connected TRBV4-3 to TRBJ2-3; 8 of the junction bases match TRBD1. Trimming leaves V shorter by 4 bases and J shorter by 5 bases, with the junction holding 5 bases beyond the gene matches. Taken from cysteine to phenylalanine, the CDR3 has 14 residues. The kept DNA is CDR3 alone, 42 bases in frame from the first base. Sequences LGHNA (CDR1) and YSLEER (CDR2) are obtained from the germline V gene.